The clone carrying this TCR beta chain has ten or more counts. Its antigen is as yet unknown. TCRdb ran MiXCR on the reads and lists one entry per CDR3 protein. The sample shows about 300,000 distinct CDR3 sequences, around 9.1% of them seen only once. The CDR3 sequence is 14 residues long. Germline CDR1 reads MNHNS; CDR2 reads SASEGT. Trimming shortened V by 6 bases and J by 2 bases, and 11 bases separated the two germline ends. The data derive from a study of T cell repertoires in cytomegalovirus infection. About the research overall: Based on public TCR beta signatures, there were indications of CMV infection and of a matching HLA type.

Study results and limitations: Accumulated public TCR beta family frequency recognized individuals carrying CMV together with the relevant HLA. Predominance within the ex vivo response was attributable to HLA-C-restricted CMV-specific TCR beta clonotypes.

V and J are TRBV6-1 and TRBJ2-4; D might be TRBD2 (7 bases). The source of this sequence is a human donor in good health (CMV status not recorded). Some clones in this sample may be carry-over from other donors' samples. Input material: PBMCs. In nucleotides, the CDR3 is TGTGCCAGCAGCGGCGGGGGCTCCAAAAACATTCAGTACTTC. It encodes CASSGGGSKNIQYF.